Each of the 9 T cell receptor beta chains below was sequenced from the same sample in a study of cytomegalovirus exposure and HLA in healthy donors. Vbeta (60) and Jbeta (13) primers were used in the PCR. Only in-frame clones appear in the TCRdb table, and some are missing; sequencing was by immunoSEQ multiplex PCR. Seen here are some 67,000 clones, 80% to 90% observed once, and the top ten hold around an eighth. The sample was PBMCs. The receptors derive from a woman aged 25 to 39 in good health and CMV-seropositive.

The rearrangement uses TRBV7-9 and TRBJ2-1; TRBD2 matches 11 bases. Per germline, CDR1 SEHNR and CDR2 FQNEAQ (reference sequence). J was trimmed by 3 bases and V by 2 bases; bases with no gene match: 9. This CDR3 region has 18 residues. CDR3 in amino acids: CASSLIAGGPQFYNEQFF. The DNA for the CDR3 is TGTGCCAGCAGCTTAATAGCGGGAGGGCCTCAATTCTACAATGAGCAGTTCTTC.

The J gene is TRBJ2-1, the V gene TRBV28, with a weak D call TRBD2 (5 bases). This CDR3 region has 15 residues. V gave up 2 bases and J gave up 4 bases, with 12 bases separating them. Germline assignment: CDR1 MDHEN and CDR2 SYDVKM. As DNA, the CDR3 is TGTGCCAGCAGTTTAGCCGGGATCTTTTACAATGAGCAGTTCTTC. It yields the protein CASSLAGIFYNEQFF.

V and J are TRBV19 and TRBJ2-5; possible D gene TRBD1, 5 bases. Germline-derived CDR1 and CDR2 are LNHDA and SQIVND (reference sequence). V was cut by 1 base and J by 4 bases, with 10 bases left in between. This CDR3 is built from 14 residues. CDR3 sequence: CASSIGQGGETQYF. The CDR3 region has the DNA TGTGCCAGTAGTATAGGGCAGGGTGGAGAGACCCAGTACTTC.

This clone has more than one count but fewer than ten. This sequence joins TRBV6-5 and TRBJ2-7, with D perhaps TRBD1 (5 bases). CDR3 length: 15 amino acids. Germline V gene sequence: CDR1 MNHEY, CDR2 SVGAGI. V dropped 4 bases and J dropped 2 bases, with 15 bases sitting between them. The CDR3 nucleotides read TGTGCCAGCAGTTTCTACCAGGGTCTTGCCTACGAGCAGTACTTC. It encodes CASSFYQGLAYEQYF.

The V call is TRBV9, the J call TRBJ1-6; tentatively, D is TRBD1 (5 bases). The V gene's germline CDR1 is SGDLS and CDR2 YYNGEE. The CDR3 runs to 14 residues. V lost 7 bases to trimming and J lost 7 bases, with 15 bases between them. The DNA of the CDR3 is TGTGCCAGCCTCGACCGGGAGGGGAATTCACCCCTCCACTTT. Protein: CASLDREGNSPLHF. Complete variable domain (other parts from reference TRBV9 and TRBJ1-6): DSGVTQTPKHLITATGQRVTLRCSPRSGDLSVYWYQQSLDQGLQFLIQYYNGEERAKGNILERFSAQQFPDLHSELNLSSLELGDSALYFCASLDREGNSPLHFGNGTRLTVT.

The chain recombines TRBV7-9 with TRBJ2-1; TRBD2 agrees at 12 bases. V lost 5 bases, J lost 9 bases, and 8 bases stayed unmatched. The CDR3 runs to 15 residues. Germline CDR1 is SEHNR and CDR2 is FQNEAQ (reference sequence). DNA of the CDR3: TGTGCCAGCAGCACTGGACTAGCGGGACCATCTGAGCAGTTCTTC. It codes for CASSTGLAGPSEQFF.

The J gene is TRBJ2-7, the V gene TRBV14, with D maybe TRBD1 (6 bases). Trimming shortened V by 1 base and J by 3 bases, and 10 bases separated the two germline ends. CDR1 is SGHDN and CDR2 is FVKESK in the germline V gene. This CDR3 spans 14 amino acids. The CDR3 region is CASSQGTDVYEQYF. The CDR3 DNA follows: TGTGCCAGCAGCCAAGGGACAGACGTCTACGAGCAGTACTTC.

CDR3 sequence (DNA): TGTGCCAGCAGTTACTCTAGCGGGAGCTCCTACGAGCAGTACTTC. Residues: CASSYSSGSSYEQYF. This rearrangement joins TRBV6-5 to TRBJ2-7, with TRBD2 matching 9 bases. The V segment lost 0 bases and the J segment 0 bases; nucleotides outside the gene matches: 0. The CDR3 has 15 residues. Looked up from germline, CDR1 is MNHEY and CDR2 is SVGAGI.

The rearrangement joins TRBV2 to TRBJ2-4; D gene unclear. Germline V gene lookup returns CDR1 SNHLY and CDR2 FYNNEI. The CDR3 runs to 12 residues. Between the trimmed V and J ends, which lost 6 bases and 6 bases, there was a span of 9 bases. CDR3 coding DNA: TGTGCCAGCAGGCTGGCTGGAAACATTCAGTACTTC. Protein product: CASRLAGNIQYF.